These 7 T cell receptor beta chains were sequenced from one sample in a study of T cells in narcolepsy. The data were produced by immunoSEQ multiplex PCR, yet TCRdb's version contains in-frame clones alone and is incomplete. The repertoire has 7,700 or so clones, roughly two thirds of them found once; the top ten carry 20% to 25%. Sequencing was performed on CD45RA- memory CD8+ T cells from PBMCs. The receptors were gathered from a human donor with narcolepsy.

This clone appeared a single time. The chain has TRBV5-4 and TRBJ1-1; D may be TRBD1 (6 bases). Trimming cost V 2 bases and J 1 base, with 9 bases left between them. The CDR3 runs 14 residues. Germline V gives CDR1 SGHNT, CDR2 YYREEE (reference sequence). CDR3: CASSLGGTNTEAFF. CDR3 coding DNA: TGTGCCAGCAGCTTAGGGGGGACGAACACTGAAGCTTTCTTT.

This clone was observed once. This chain links TRBV27 with TRBJ1-2; 10 nucleotides align to TRBD1. V lost 6 bases, J lost 8 bases, and 12 bases stayed unmatched. In germline, CDR1 is MNHEY, CDR2 SMNVEV (reference sequence). This CDR3 has 15 amino acids. In DNA, the CDR3 is TGTGCCAGCAGCACACAAACCGGGACAGGGGAAGGCTACACCTTC. Translation: CASSTQTGTGEGYTF.

A note on this clone: A far bigger clonotype differs at one base, so this is likely a read error. J is TRBJ2-7 and V is TRBV10-2; perhaps D is TRBD1 or TRBD2 (7 bases each). Per germline, CDR1 WSHSY and CDR2 SAAADI. V lost 6 bases and J 5 bases, leaving 23 bases between the germline ends. CDR3 length: 16 amino acids. The CDR3 is CASSPRQPGGGDEQYF. The CDR3 bases are TGCGCCAGCAGCCCTCGCCAGCCAGGGGGGGGTGACGAGCAGTACTTC.

The chain is built from TRBV6-6 and TRBJ1-2; D is unclear. From germline, CDR1 is MNHNY and CDR2 SVGAGI (reference sequence). CDR3 length: 13 residues. Trimming removed 6 bases at V and 3 bases at J, with 11 bases between. The DNA of the CDR3 is TGTGCCAGCAGCTTAGACCCTTACTATGGCTACACCTTC. This translates into CASSLDPYYGYTF.

The chain uses TRBV19 and TRBJ1-1; D uncertain. CDR1 is LNHDA, CDR2 SQIVND, per germline (reference sequence). Trimming left V 1 base short and J 1 base short, with 10 bases between. The CDR3 spans 15 residues. CDR3 loop: CASSIVLGGNTEAFF. The CDR3 nucleotides are TGTGCCAGTAGTATAGTACTAGGAGGGAACACTGAAGCTTTCTTT. Full variable domain (remainder filled in from reference TRBV19 and TRBJ1-1): DGGITQSPKYLFRKEGQNVTLSCEQNLNHDAMYWYRQDPGQGLRLIYYSQIVNDFQKGDIAEGYSVSREKKESFPLTVTSAQKNPTAFYLCASSIVLGGNTEAFFGQGTRLTVV.

This clone was seen more than once but under ten times. The chain couples TRBV5-6 to TRBJ2-7; D gene ambiguous. V lost 0 bases and J 3 bases, leaving 10 bases between the germline ends. Germline-derived CDR1 and CDR2 are SGHDT and YYEEEE. The CDR3 loop spans 14 amino acids. The CDR3 is CASSLEASHYEQYF. The CDR3 nucleotides read TGTGCCAGCAGCTTGGAGGCCAGCCACTACGAGCAGTACTTC.

The rearrangement links TRBV4-2 to TRBJ2-7; 14 positions agree with TRBD2. The CDR3 has 16 amino acids. The trim removed 3 bases at V and 1 base at J, leaving 2 bases unmatched. Germline CDR1 LGHNA, CDR2 YNFKEQ. The CDR3: CASSQGLAGESYEQYF. CDR3 sequence (DNA): TGTGCCAGCAGCCAGGGACTAGCGGGGGAGTCCTACGAGCAGTACTTC.